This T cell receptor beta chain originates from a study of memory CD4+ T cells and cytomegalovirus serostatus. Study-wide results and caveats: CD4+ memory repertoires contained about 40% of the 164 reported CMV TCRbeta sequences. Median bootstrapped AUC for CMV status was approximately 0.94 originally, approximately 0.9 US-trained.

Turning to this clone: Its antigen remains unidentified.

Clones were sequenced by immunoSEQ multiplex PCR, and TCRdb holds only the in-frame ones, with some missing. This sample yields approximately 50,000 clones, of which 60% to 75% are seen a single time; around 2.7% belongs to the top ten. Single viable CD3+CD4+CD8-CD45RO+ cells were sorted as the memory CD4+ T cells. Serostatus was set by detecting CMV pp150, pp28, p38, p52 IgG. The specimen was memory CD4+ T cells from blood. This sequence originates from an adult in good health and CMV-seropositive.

CDR3 loop: CASSLGQLNTGELFF. The CDR3 region has the DNA TGTGCCAGCAGCCTTGGACAGTTGAACACCGGGGAGCTGTTTTTT. The chain is built from TRBV7-2 and TRBJ2-2, with D tentatively TRBD1 (6 bases). Germline V gene sequence: CDR1 SGHTA, CDR2 FQGNSA. The CDR3 extends over 15 amino acids. Trimming pared 5 bases from V and 1 base from J, leaving 11 bases between.